The 30 T cell receptor beta chains below all came from one sample that was sequenced in a study of Ad26.COV2.S vaccination and SARS-CoV-2 variants. The data were produced by immunoSEQ multiplex PCR, yet TCRdb's version contains in-frame clones alone and is incomplete. The sample records 330,000 or so clones, almost 90% being singletons. As to treatment: 15 to 20 received Ad26.COV2.S at low or high dose, single or two shots; roughly five received placebo; per-sample allocation not given. Each sample was drawn 63 days after the first injection (of vaccine or placebo). Source: peripheral blood, taken in a trial of Ad26.COV2.S vaccine versus placebo. All receptors come from a person aged 18-65 years who received the Ad26.COV2.S COVID-19 vaccine or a placebo.

This chain links TRBV2 with TRBJ2-5; 13 bases are shared with TRBD2. The ends lost 6 bases at V and 0 bases at J; junction bases unmatched: 1. This CDR3 spans 15 amino acids. Germline values: CDR1 SNHLY, CDR2 FYNNEI. CDR3 sequence (DNA): TGTGCCAGCAGACTAGCGGGGGGGGACCAAGAGACCCAGTACTTC. It codes for CASRLAGGDQETQYF.

V and J are TRBV5-6 and TRBJ2-5; no clear D. The V gene lost 1 base and the J gene lost 7 bases, with 11 bases spanning the gap. CDR3 size: 13 residues. Germline CDR1 SGHDT, CDR2 YYEEEE. In DNA form, the CDR3 reads TGTGCCAGCAGCTTGATGAGGTCTGTGACCCAGTACTTC. It codes for CASSLMRSVTQYF. The full variable domain, completed using reference TRBV5-6 and TRBJ2-5, is DAGVTQSPTHLIKTRGQQVTLRCSPKSGHDTVSWYQQALGQGPQFIFQYYEEEERQRGNFPDRFSGHQFPNYSSELNVNALLLGDSALYLCASSLMRSVTQYFGPGTRLLVL.

This chain joins TRBV3-1 (or the pseudogene TRBV3-2) and TRBJ2-2; D remains ambiguous. Per the germline V gene, CDR1 is LGHDT and CDR2 is YNNKEL (reference sequence). The CDR3 is made up of 13 amino acids. V dropped 4 bases and J dropped 1 base, with 4 bases sitting between them. The CDR3 nucleotides read TGTGCCAGCAGCCGTTGGAACACCGGGGAGCTGTTTTTT. Protein product: CASSRWNTGELFF.

This clone was observed a handful of times. The J gene is TRBJ1-1, the V gene TRBV19; D gene uncertain. The V gene lost 3 bases and the J gene lost 10 bases, with 21 bases spanning the gap. The CDR3 sequence is 15 residues long. Germline V gene sequence: CDR1 LNHDA, CDR2 SQIVND (reference sequence). In DNA, the CDR3 is TGTGCCAGTAGTATTTTGTCCCCAAGGGTGGGATCAGCTTTCTTT. It translates to CASSILSPRVGSAFF.

The rearrangement links TRBV7-8 to TRBJ2-1; D possibly corresponds to TRBD2 (6 bases). CDR1 and CDR2 (germline): SGHVS, FQNEAQ. Trimming stripped 2 bases from V and 9 bases from J, with 17 bases between. The CDR3 extends over 15 amino acids. The CDR3 nucleotides are TGTGCCAGCAGCTTACTGGACTACCCCTACGGTGAGCAGTTCTTC. It encodes CASSLLDYPYGEQFF.

The chain employs TRBV11-2 and TRBJ2-1, with 7 bases that match TRBD2. Per the germline V gene, CDR1 is SGHAT and CDR2 is FQNNGV. The CDR3 spans 14 residues. Germline trimming cut 5 bases from V and 3 bases from J; bases unmatched to any gene: 4. The CDR3 loop is CASSPRDYYNEQFF. The CDR3 DNA reads as TGTGCCAGCAGCCCGAGGGACTACTACAATGAGCAGTTCTTC.

This rearrangement joins TRBV7-3 to TRBJ1-1, with D uncertain. The CDR3 runs to 13 residues. Looked up from germline, CDR1 is SGHTA and CDR2 is FQGTGA. Trimming shortened V by 1 base and J by 2 bases, and 5 bases separated the two germline ends. This CDR3 is CASSLNRNTEAFF. In DNA form, the CDR3 reads TGTGCCAGCAGCTTAAACAGAAACACTGAAGCTTTCTTT.

The chain joins TRBV3-1 (or the pseudogene TRBV3-2) to TRBJ1-1; TRBD1 agrees at 7 bases. The CDR3 sequence is 14 residues long. Looked up from germline, CDR1 is LGHDT and CDR2 is YNNKEL (reference sequence). V lost 7 bases to trimming and J lost 1 base; unmatched junction nucleotides: 6. The CDR3 DNA reads TGTGCCAGCACCTTAGGGACAGAGAACACTGAAGCTTTCTTT. Its protein product is CASTLGTENTEAFF.

As concerns this clone: The sample has other DNA sequences that encode this CDR3 too. The gene calls are TRBV3-1 (or the pseudogene TRBV3-2) and TRBJ1-2; D is unresolved. Germline lookup yields CDR1 LGHDT and CDR2 YNNKEL (reference sequence). V shed 3 bases and J shed 8 bases, with 7 bases lying between them. The CDR3 is 11 amino acids. The DNA for the CDR3 is TGTGCCAGCAGCCAGGTTGGGGGCTACACCTTC. Its protein is CASSQVGGYTF.

On this clone itself: This specimen includes other DNA sequences encoding the same CDR3. The chain employs TRBV5-1 and TRBJ2-3, with D hard to call. Trimming pared 0 bases from V and 6 bases from J, leaving 5 bases between. The CDR3 totals 12 residues. Germline CDR1 is SGHRS and CDR2 is YFSETQ. The CDR3 loop reads CASSLDSDTQYF. CDR3 DNA: TGCGCCAGCAGCTTGGACTCTGATACGCAGTATTTT.

This clone was counted a single time. This rearrangement joins TRBV7-6 to TRBJ2-1; TRBD2 might be the D (6 bases). The CDR3 length is 12 residues. Germline V CDR1 and CDR2: SGHVS, FNYEAQ. V lost 1 base and J lost 9, with 7 bases in between. This CDR3 is CASSLDSGEQFF. The CDR3, as DNA: TGTGCCAGCAGCTTAGATAGCGGTGAGCAGTTCTTC.

The V call is TRBV6-1, the J call TRBJ1-1; maybe TRBD1 (5 bases). V lost 2 bases, J lost 6 bases, and 16 bases lay in between. The CDR3 spans 15 residues. Germline V gene sequence: CDR1 MNHNS, CDR2 SASEGT. The CDR3 DNA follows: TGTGCCAGCAGTGAACGGGCAGGGCGTAGGGCTGAAGCTTTCTTT. Its translation is CASSERAGRRAEAFF.

V gene TRBV2 combines with J gene TRBJ1-6, with D possibly being TRBD1 (5 bases). Germline V lookup: CDR1 SNHLY, CDR2 FYNNEI. The V end was cut by 8 bases, the J end by 7 bases, with 18 bases between. CDR3 length equals 15 residues. In DNA form, the CDR3 reads TGTGCCAGCGACCGGGACGGCTTTACCAATTCACCCCTCCACTTT. This translates into CASDRDGFTNSPLHF.

V and J are TRBV2 and TRBJ2-1; D perhaps matches TRBD2 (6 bases). The CDR3 has 14 amino acids. CDR1 and CDR2 (germline): SNHLY, FYNNEI. V lost 6 bases and J lost 5, with 14 bases in between. The CDR3 nucleotides are TGTGCCAGCAGACATAGGGACTTCAACAATGAGCAGTTCTTC. This sequence encodes CASRHRDFNNEQFF.

The V call is TRBV4-3, the J call TRBJ1-4; D is unclear. The V end was cut by 4 bases, the J end by 0 bases, with 9 bases between. The germline CDR1 and CDR2 sequences are LGHNA and YSLEER. The CDR3 is 15 residues long. CDR3 protein: CASSRTGATNEKLFF. The DNA of the CDR3 is TGCGCCAGCAGCCGGACCGGTGCAACTAATGAAAAACTGTTTTTT.

In its sample, this clone was seen once. The chain recombines TRBV4-1 with TRBJ2-3; TRBD2 aligns across 13 bases. Germline values: CDR1 MGHRA, CDR2 YSYEKL. V was pared by 7 bases and J by 6 bases, with 19 bases of the junction left unmatched. The CDR3 is made up of 19 amino acids. The CDR3 DNA is TGCGCCAGCACCCGTTCATCTAGAGGGACTAGCGGGGTCGCGGATACGCAGTATTTT. This codes for CASTRSSRGTSGVADTQYF.

The gene calls are TRBV5-1 and TRBJ2-1, with D perhaps matching TRBD1 or TRBD2 (6 bases each). The CDR3 length is 14 residues. The germline V gene encodes CDR1 SGHRS and CDR2 YFSETQ. Between the trimmed V and J ends, which lost 4 bases and 5 bases, there was a span of 13 bases. This CDR3 is CASSGGQLDNEQFF. CDR3 in DNA: TGCGCCAGCAGCGGGGGGCAGCTTGACAATGAGCAGTTCTTC.

The genes are TRBV10-3 and TRBJ1-2; D is unresolved. CDR1 and CDR2 (germline): ENHRY, SYGVKD. The V and J ends lost 8 bases and 8 bases respectively, with 15 bases between them. The CDR3 is 12 amino acids. This CDR3 is CAIFGPPDGYTF. DNA of the CDR3: TGTGCCATCTTCGGACCCCCCGACGGCTACACCTTC.

The chain recombines TRBV20-1 with TRBJ1-1; D gene ambiguous. The CDR3 is made up of 11 amino acids. CDR1 is DFQATT and CDR2 is SNEGSKA in the germline V gene (reference sequence). Trimming took 3 bases from V and 9 from J, leaving 11 bases between them. Written as DNA, the CDR3 is TGCAGTGCTAGCTCGCTAGGGAAAGCTTTCTTT. The encoded protein is CSASSLGKAFF.

The chain couples TRBV7-2 to TRBJ2-5, with no clear D. V lost 6 bases and J lost 5, with 16 bases in between. The CDR3 is 14 amino acids. The germline V gene has CDR1 SGHTA and CDR2 FQGNSA. CDR3: CASRAMRGTETQYF. The CDR3 coding sequence is TGTGCCAGCAGAGCCATGCGCGGTACGGAGACCCAGTACTTC.

The chain uses TRBV5-1 and TRBJ1-1; no reliable D call. The CDR3 spans 13 residues. CDR1 is SGHRS and CDR2 is YFSETQ in the germline V gene. Between the trimmed V and J ends, which lost 3 bases and 4 bases, there was a span of 10 bases. The CDR3, as DNA: TGCGCCAGCAGCTACGGGGAAGGCACTGAAGCTTTCTTT. Protein: CASSYGEGTEAFF.

Here the CDR3 reads CASSFTPPETAKDPQETQYF. CDR3 sequence (DNA): TGTGCCAGCAGCTTTACCCCACCCGAGACAGCTAAAGACCCTCAAGAGACCCAGTACTTC. V gene TRBV7-3 combines with J gene TRBJ2-5; D is perhaps TRBD1 (5 bases). The CDR3 runs to 20 residues. Trimming removed 3 bases from V and 2 bases from J, with 28 bases in between. Germline V gene sequence: CDR1 SGHTA, CDR2 FQGTGA.

This clone was detected only a few times. V usage is TRBV5-4 and J usage is TRBJ2-2, with TRBD1 matching over 7 bases. Germline CDR1 is SGHNT and CDR2 is YYREEE (reference sequence). This CDR3 has 13 residues. Trimming removed 4 bases from V and 6 bases from J; junction bases left unmatched: 3. CDR3: CASSLTGSGELFF. CDR3 DNA: TGTGCCAGCAGCCTGACAGGGTCCGGGGAGCTGTTTTTT.

The chain carries TRBV6-5 and TRBJ2-7; perhaps D is TRBD1 or TRBD2 (7 bases each). Germline assignment: CDR1 MNHEY and CDR2 SVGAGI. Trimming cost V 5 bases and J 5 bases, with 19 bases left between them. The length of the CDR3 is 15 residues. This CDR3 is CASSLQGGESHEQYF. The DNA for the CDR3 is TGTGCCAGCAGTCTCCAGGGGGGGGAGTCCCACGAGCAGTACTTC.

The V gene is TRBV29-1, the J gene TRBJ2-7; weak D call: TRBD2 (5 bases). In germline, CDR1 is SQVTM, CDR2 ANQGSEA. CDR3 length: 13 residues. The V and J ends lost 2 bases and 5 bases respectively, with 13 bases between them. CDR3 protein: CSVEPTTGHEQYF. CDR3 nucleotide sequence: TGCAGCGTTGAACCGACTACGGGCCACGAGCAGTACTTC.

The chain carries TRBV5-4 and TRBJ2-5; no clear D. The length of the CDR3 is 11 residues. From germline, CDR1 is SGHNT and CDR2 YYREEE (reference sequence). The V gene lost 3 bases and the J gene lost 0 bases, with 0 bases spanning the gap. The CDR3 DNA follows: TGTGCCAGCAGCTACCAAGAGACCCAGTACTTC. Amino acid sequence: CASSYQETQYF. The variable domain in full, with the rest retrieved from reference TRBV5-4 and TRBJ2-5, is ETGVTQSPTHLIKTRGQQVTLRCSSQSGHNTVSWYQQALGQGPQFIFQYYREEENGRGNFPPRFSGLQFPNYSSELNVNALELDDSALYLCASSYQETQYFGPGTRLLVL.

This chain links TRBV7-2 with TRBJ1-4, with D uncertain. CDR1 is SGHTA and CDR2 is FQGNSA in the germline V gene. Trimming left V 3 bases short and J 0 bases short, with 11 bases between. The CDR3 spans 16 residues. CDR3 sequence: CASSFRGTATNEKLFF. CDR3 sequence (DNA): TGTGCCAGCAGCTTCCGAGGAACCGCAACTAATGAAAAACTGTTTTTT.

CDR3 sequence reads: CASSWRGLGEQYV. CDR3 sequence (DNA): TGTGCCAGCAGCTGGAGAGGGTTGGGGGAGCAGTACGTC. The chain carries TRBV7-2 and TRBJ2-7, with a tentative D call TRBD2 (5 bases). CDR3 size: 13 residues. Germline assignment: CDR1 SGHTA and CDR2 FQGNSA. V lost 4 bases, J lost 7 bases, and 14 bases lay in between.

The chain employs TRBV18 and TRBJ2-1; maybe TRBD1 (6 bases). The length of the CDR3 is 15 residues. The germline V gene encodes CDR1 KGHSH and CDR2 LQKENI. Trimming left V 4 bases short and J 7 bases short, with 17 bases between. CDR3 DNA sequence: TGTGCCAGCTCACTACAGGGTAACTCCCCGAATGAGCAGTTCTTC. It codes for CASSLQGNSPNEQFF.

The rearrangement joins TRBV7-2 to TRBJ1-5, with 10 bases fitting TRBD1. The CDR3 is 16 residues long. Trimming at V came to 3 bases and at J to 5 bases, leaving 7 bases not matched to a gene. Germline V CDR1 and CDR2: SGHTA, FQGNSA. This CDR3 is CASSLRTGGTDQPQHF. The CDR3 coding sequence is TGTGCCAGCAGCTTGAGGACAGGGGGAACTGATCAGCCCCAGCATTTT.